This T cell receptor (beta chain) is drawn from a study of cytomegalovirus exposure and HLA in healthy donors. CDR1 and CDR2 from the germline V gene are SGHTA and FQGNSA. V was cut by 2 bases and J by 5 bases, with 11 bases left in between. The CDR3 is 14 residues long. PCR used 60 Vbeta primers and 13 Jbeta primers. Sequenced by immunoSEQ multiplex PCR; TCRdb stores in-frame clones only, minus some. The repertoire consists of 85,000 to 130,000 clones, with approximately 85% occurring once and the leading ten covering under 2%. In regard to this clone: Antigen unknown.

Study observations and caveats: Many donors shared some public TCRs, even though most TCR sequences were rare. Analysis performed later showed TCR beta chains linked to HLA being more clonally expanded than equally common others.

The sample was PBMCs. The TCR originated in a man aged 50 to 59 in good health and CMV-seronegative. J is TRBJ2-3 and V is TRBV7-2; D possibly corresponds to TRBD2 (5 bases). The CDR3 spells CASSLSRGRDTQYF. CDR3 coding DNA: TGTGCCAGCAGCTTAAGCCGGGGAAGAGATACGCAGTATTTT.